Listed below are T cell receptor beta chains from one sample, sequenced in a study of graft-versus-host responses after intestinal transplantation. These receptors have no known antigen. TCRdb keeps only in-frame clones here, not all; method: immunoSEQ multiplex PCR. The table shows about 82,000 clones, with 91% occurring only once. The starting material was unstimulated CD4+ T cells sorted from spleen or lymph node cells, obtained before intestinal transplant. These receptors were obtained from a human donor who received an intestinal transplant. Each CDR3 is given with its conserved first and last residue. D genes are given only for firm matches. Clone size is stated in some rows and not others, as once, few, many or a class when expanded.

j_gene	len	d_gene	v_gene	abundance	CDR3nt	CDR3aa
TRBJ2-7	13	.	TRBV6-6	.	TGTGCCAGCAGTCAGGGATTCTCCTACGAGCAGTACTTC	CASSQGFSYEQYF
TRBJ1-3	15	TRBD1	TRBV11-2	.	TGTGCCAGCAGCTCCGACAGGGCAACGAGAAACACCATATATTTT	CASSSDRATRNTIYF
TRBJ1-1	13	.	TRBV7-2	.	TGTGCCAGCAGCTTAGACAGGAACACTGAAGCTTTCTTT	CASSLDRNTEAFF
TRBJ1-1	14	.	TRBV7-2	.	TGTGCCAGCAGCTTAGCAGGGCTGGGGGGAGAAGCTTTCTTT	CASSLAGLGGEAFF
TRBJ2-2	13	TRBD1	TRBV7-2	.	TGTGCCAGCAGCCGGGACAGGACCGGGGAGCTGTTTTTT	CASSRDRTGELFF
TRBJ1-2	12	.	TRBV5-5	.	TGTGCCAGCAGGGACAATAACTATGGCTACACCTTC	CASRDNNYGYTF
TRBJ1-5	14	TRBD1	TRBV19	.	TGTGCCAGTAGTAGTGGGACAGGGGTTCGGCCCCAGCATTTT	CASSSGTGVRPQHF
TRBJ2-3	15	.	TRBV14	.	TGTGCCAGCAGCCAAGGAGGGCGGATCACAGATACGCAGTATTTT	CASSQGGRITDTQYF
TRBJ1-5	19	TRBD1	TRBV5-8	.	TGTGCCAGCAGCTCAAAAGGGTCAGGGGGACCCTATAGCAATCAGCCCCAGCATTTT	CASSSKGSGGPYSNQPQHF
TRBJ2-2	14	TRBD1	TRBV2	once	TGTGCCAGCATCCTAGACAGGGGATCCGGGGAGCTGTTTTTT	CASILDRGSGELFF
TRBJ1-2	15	TRBD1	TRBV6-5	.	TGTGCCAGCAGTTACGGAACAGGGGGCGGGTATGGCTACACCTTC	CASSYGTGGGYGYTF
TRBJ2-3	14	.	TRBV4-3	.	TGCGCCAGCAGCCAAGATGGGGGCGCAGATACGCAGTATTTT	CASSQDGGADTQYF
TRBJ2-2	15	.	TRBV5-1	.	TGCGCCAGCAGCTTGGCCGGGAAGGAAACTGGGGAGCTGTTTTTT	CASSLAGKETGELFF
TRBJ1-3	14	.	TRBV28	few	TGTGCCAGTGTTGACATGACCTCTGGAAACACCATATATTTT	CASVDMTSGNTIYF